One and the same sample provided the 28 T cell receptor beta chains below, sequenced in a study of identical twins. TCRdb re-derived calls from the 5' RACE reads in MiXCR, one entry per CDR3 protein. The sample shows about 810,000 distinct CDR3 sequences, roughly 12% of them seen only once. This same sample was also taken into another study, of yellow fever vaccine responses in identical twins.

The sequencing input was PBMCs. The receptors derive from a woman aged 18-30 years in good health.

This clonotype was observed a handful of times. The CDR3 sequence is CAIWDRNTEAFF. CDR3 DNA sequence: TGTGCCATTTGGGACAGGAACACTGAAGCTTTCTTT. The rearrangement joins TRBV28 to TRBJ1-1; 7 bases line up with TRBD1. The CDR3 consists of 12 residues. J gave up 1 base and V 10 bases, and 3 bases lay outside the gene matches. Germline loops: CDR1 MDHEN, CDR2 SYDVKM.

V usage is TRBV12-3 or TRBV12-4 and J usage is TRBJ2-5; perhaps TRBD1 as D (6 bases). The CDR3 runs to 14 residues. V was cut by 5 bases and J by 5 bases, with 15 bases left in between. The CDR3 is CASSRSGVRETQYF. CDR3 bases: TGTGCCAGCAGTCGATCAGGGGTTCGGGAGACCCAGTACTTC.

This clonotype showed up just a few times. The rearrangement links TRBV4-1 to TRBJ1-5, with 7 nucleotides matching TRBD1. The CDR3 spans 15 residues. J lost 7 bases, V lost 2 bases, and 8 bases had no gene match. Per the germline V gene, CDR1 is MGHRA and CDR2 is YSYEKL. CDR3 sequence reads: CASSQSGGLGQPQHF. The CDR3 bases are TGCGCCAGCAGCCAATCAGGGGGTTTGGGCCAGCCCCAGCATTTT.

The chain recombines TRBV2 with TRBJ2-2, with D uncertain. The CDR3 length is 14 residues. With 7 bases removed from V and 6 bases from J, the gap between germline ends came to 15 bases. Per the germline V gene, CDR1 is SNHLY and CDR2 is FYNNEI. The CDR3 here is CASKRRINAGELFF. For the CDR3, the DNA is TGTGCCAGCAAAAGGAGAATCAACGCCGGGGAGCTGTTTTTT.

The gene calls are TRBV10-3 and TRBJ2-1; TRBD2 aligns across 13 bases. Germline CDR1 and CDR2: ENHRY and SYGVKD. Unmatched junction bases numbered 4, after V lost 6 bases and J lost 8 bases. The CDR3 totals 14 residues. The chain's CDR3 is CAIRRTSGGDEQFF. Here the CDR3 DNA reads TGTGCCATCAGGAGGACTAGCGGGGGCGATGAGCAGTTCTTC.

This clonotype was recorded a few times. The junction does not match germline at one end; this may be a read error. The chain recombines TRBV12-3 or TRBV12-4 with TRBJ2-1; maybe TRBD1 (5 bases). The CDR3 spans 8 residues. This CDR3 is CASSLTDF. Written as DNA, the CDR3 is TGTGCCAGCAGCCTGACAGACTTC.

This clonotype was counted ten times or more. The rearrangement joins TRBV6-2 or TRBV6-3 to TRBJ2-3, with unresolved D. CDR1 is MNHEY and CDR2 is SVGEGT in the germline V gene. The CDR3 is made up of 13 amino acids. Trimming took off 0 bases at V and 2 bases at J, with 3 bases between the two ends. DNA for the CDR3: TGTGCCAGCAGTTACTCATCCACAGATACGCAGTATTTT. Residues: CASSYSSTDTQYF.

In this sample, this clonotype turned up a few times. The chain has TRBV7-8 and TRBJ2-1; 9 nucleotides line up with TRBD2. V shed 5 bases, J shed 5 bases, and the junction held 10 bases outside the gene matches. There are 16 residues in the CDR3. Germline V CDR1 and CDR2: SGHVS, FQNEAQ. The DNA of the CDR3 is TGTGCCAGCAGCCCCTTTCGGAGCGGGAGGAACAATGAGCAGTTCTTC. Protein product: CASSPFRSGRNNEQFF.

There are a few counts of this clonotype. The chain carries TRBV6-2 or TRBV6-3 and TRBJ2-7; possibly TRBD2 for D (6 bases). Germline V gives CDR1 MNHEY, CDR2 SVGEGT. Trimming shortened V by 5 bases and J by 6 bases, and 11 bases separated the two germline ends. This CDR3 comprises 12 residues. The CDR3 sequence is CASSNRGGEQYV. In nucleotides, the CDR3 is TGTGCCAGCAGTAATCGGGGAGGCGAGCAGTACGTC.

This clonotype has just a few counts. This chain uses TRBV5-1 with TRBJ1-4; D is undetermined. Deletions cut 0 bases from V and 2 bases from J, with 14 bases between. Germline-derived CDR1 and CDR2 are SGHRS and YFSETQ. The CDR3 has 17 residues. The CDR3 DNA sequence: TGCGCCAGCAGCTTGGTTGGTCCGGGTCTGACTAATGAAAAACTGTTTTTT. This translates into CASSLVGPGLTNEKLFF.

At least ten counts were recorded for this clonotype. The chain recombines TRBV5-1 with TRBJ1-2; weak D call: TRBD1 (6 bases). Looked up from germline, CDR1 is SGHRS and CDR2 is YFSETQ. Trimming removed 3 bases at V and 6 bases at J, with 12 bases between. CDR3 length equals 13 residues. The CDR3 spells CASSWAGADGYTF. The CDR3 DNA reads TGCGCCAGCAGCTGGGCGGGGGCGGATGGCTACACCTTC. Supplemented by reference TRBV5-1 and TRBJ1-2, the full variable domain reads KAGVTQTPRYLIKTRGQQVTLSCSPISGHRSVSWYQQTPGQGLQFLFEYFSETQRNKGNFPGRFSGRQFSNSRSEMNVSTLELGDSALYLCASSWAGADGYTFGSGTRLTVV.

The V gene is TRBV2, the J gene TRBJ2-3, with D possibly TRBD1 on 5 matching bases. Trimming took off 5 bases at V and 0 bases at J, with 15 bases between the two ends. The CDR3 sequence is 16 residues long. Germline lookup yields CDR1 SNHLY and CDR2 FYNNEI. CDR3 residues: CASSSTGVGSTDTQYF. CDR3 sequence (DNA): TGTGCCAGCAGTTCCACAGGTGTGGGTAGCACAGATACGCAGTATTTT.

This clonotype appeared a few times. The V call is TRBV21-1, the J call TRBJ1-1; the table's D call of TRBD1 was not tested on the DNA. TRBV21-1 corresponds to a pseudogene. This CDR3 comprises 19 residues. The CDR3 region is CASSKAGVKWGAFCTEAFF. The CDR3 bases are TGTGCCAGCAGCAAAGCTGGAGTAAAGTGGGGGGCGTTTTGCACTGAAGCTTTCTTT.

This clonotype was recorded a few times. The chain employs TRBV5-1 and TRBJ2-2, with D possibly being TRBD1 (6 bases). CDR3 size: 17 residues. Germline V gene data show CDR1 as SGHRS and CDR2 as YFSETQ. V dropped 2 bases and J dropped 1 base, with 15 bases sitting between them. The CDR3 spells CASSFLQGQQNTGELFF. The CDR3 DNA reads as TGCGCCAGCAGCTTTCTCCAGGGACAACAGAACACCGGGGAGCTGTTTTTT.

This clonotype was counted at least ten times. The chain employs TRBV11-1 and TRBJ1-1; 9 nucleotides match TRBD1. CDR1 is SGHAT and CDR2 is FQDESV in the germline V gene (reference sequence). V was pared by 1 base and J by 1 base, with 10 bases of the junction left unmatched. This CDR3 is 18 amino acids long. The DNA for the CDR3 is TGTGCCAGCAGCTTAGGGACAGGGGAAAGTAGCCGGAACACTGAAGCTTTCTTT. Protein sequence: CASSLGTGESSRNTEAFF.

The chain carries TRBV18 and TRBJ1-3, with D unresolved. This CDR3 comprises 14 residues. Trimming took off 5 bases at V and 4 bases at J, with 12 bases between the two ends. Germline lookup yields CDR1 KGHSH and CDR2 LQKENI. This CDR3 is CASSSTDVGNTIYF. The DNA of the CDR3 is TGTGCCAGCTCATCCACGGATGTCGGAAACACCATATATTTT.

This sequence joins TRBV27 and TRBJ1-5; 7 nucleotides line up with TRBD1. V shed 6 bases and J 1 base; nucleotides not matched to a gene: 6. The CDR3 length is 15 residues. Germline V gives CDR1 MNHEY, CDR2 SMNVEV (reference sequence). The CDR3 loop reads CASRLMGQSNQPQHF. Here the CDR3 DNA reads TGTGCCAGCAGATTAATGGGACAGAGCAATCAGCCCCAGCATTTT.

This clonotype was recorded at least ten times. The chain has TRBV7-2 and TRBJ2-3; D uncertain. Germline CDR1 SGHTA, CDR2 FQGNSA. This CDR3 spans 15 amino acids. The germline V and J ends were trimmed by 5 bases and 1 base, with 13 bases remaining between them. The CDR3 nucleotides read TGTGCCAGCAGCCCAACGGCTAGTGGCACAGATACGCAGTATTTT. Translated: CASSPTASGTDTQYF.

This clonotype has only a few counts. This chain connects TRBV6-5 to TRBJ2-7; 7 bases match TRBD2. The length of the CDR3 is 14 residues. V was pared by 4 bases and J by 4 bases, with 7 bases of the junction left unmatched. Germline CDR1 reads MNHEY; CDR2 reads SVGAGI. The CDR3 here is CASSSSGLVYEQYF. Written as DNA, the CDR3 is TGTGCCAGCAGTTCCAGTGGACTAGTTTACGAGCAGTACTTC.

The CDR3 region is CSVDWSRMEYNEQFF. As DNA, the CDR3 is TGCAGCGTTGACTGGAGTCGAATGGAGTACAATGAGCAGTTCTTC. This rearrangement joins TRBV29-1 to TRBJ2-1; D uncertain. The ends were cut back, 3 bases at V and 4 bases at J, with 16 bases in the middle. This CDR3 has 15 amino acids. Germline CDR1 SQVTM, CDR2 ANQGSEA.

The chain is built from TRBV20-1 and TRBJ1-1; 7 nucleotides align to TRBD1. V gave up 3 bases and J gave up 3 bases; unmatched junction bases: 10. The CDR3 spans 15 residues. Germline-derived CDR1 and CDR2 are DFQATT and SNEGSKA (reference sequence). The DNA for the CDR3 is TGCAGTGCTAGCAATCCACAGGGGTCGGACACTGAAGCTTTCTTT. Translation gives CSASNPQGSDTEAFF.

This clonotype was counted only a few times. The CDR3 loop is CASSWDRGLTDTQYF. The CDR3 nucleotides read TGTGCCAGCAGCTGGGACAGGGGGCTTACAGATACGCAGTATTTT. This chain uses TRBV7-2 with TRBJ2-3; TRBD1 aligns across 12 bases. The CDR3 spans 15 residues. Germline assignment: CDR1 SGHTA and CDR2 FQGNSA. V shed 4 bases and J 3 bases; nucleotides not matched to a gene: 2.

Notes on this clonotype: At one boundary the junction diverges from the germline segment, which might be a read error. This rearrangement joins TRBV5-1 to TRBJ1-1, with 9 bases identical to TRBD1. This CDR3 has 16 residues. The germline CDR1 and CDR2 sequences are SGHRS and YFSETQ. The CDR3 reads CASSPGQGQGGTEAFF. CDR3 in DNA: TGCGCCAGCAGCCCGGGACAGGGCCAAGGGGGCACTGAAGCTTTCTTC.

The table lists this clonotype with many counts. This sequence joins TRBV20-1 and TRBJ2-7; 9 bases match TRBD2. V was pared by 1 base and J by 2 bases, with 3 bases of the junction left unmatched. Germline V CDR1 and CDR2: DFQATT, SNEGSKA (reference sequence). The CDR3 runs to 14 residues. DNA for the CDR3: TGCAGTGCTAGAGGTCCTAGCGGGACCTACGAGCAGTACTTC. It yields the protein CSARGPSGTYEQYF.

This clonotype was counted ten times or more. The CDR3 DNA reads TGTGCCATCCCCCTAGCGGGGGGTACAGATACGCAGTATTTT. This encodes CAIPLAGGTDTQYF. The chain recombines TRBV7-9 with TRBJ2-3, with TRBD2 matching 11 bases. Trimming cost V 10 bases and J 3 bases; bases outside gene matches: 6. The CDR3 is made up of 14 amino acids. The V gene's germline CDR1 is SEHNR and CDR2 FQNEAQ (reference sequence).

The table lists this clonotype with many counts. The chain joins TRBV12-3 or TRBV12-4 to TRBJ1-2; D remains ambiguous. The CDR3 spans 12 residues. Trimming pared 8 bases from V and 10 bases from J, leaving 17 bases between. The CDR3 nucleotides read TGTGCCAGCGCCCCCCCAAACGGGGACTACACCTTC. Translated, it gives CASAPPNGDYTF.

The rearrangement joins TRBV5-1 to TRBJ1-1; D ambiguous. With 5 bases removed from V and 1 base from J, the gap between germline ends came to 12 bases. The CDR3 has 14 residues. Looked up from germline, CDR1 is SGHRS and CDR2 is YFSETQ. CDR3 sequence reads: CASRSGTWNTEAFF. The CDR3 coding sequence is TGCGCCAGCAGGTCGGGTACATGGAACACTGAAGCTTTCTTT.

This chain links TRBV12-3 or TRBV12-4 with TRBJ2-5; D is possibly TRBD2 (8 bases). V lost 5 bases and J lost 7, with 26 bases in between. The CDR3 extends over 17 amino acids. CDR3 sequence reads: CASSPMGGTRGLVTQYF. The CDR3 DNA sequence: TGTGCCAGCAGTCCAATGGGGGGGACTAGGGGGCTAGTGACCCAGTACTTC.